This T cell receptor beta chain was identified in a study of T cell repertoires in urothelial bladder cancer (dated by TCRdb to the late 2010s). About the full investigation: Of the roughly 12 resected lesions, three were clinically staged as cT0, three as cTa, three as cT1 and three as cT2 or greater. The study compared clonality of the TCR repertoire in bladder tumors against clonality in benign bladder inflammation. Approximately twelve patients with bladder lesions who were undergoing transurethral resection were prospectively identified. About a dozen resected bladder lesions were studied, comprising urothelial carcinoma (UC+) and benign (UC-) specimens.

About this clone: It has no known antigen specificity. Base qualities are not provided; no much larger clone lies one nucleotide away.

Results the study describes overall, beyond this receptor: Fewer T cells were found in urothelial carcinoma specimens than in benign specimens, with medians of approximately 5,500 and 24,000, respectively. A median tumor infiltrating lymphocyte percentage of roughly 2% was observed in carcinoma specimens, compared with around 12% in benign specimens. In carcinoma specimens, up to roughly 17% of infiltrating lymphocytes were accounted for by a single T-cell clone, compared with roughly 1.8% in benign specimens.

The immunoSEQ assay was used to sequence the CDR3 region of the TCR beta chain. Per the original workflow: For each specimen, T-cell fraction, clonal dominance and maximum TCR clone frequency were calculated. TCRdb took this table from immuneACCESS and kept in-frame rearrangements with V and J called. Such tables lack part of the clones; where checked against another copy, unresolved V genes explain under half of the gap, and the rest is unexplained. For V, J and clone size, that table is used; D and trimming come from the DNA. The sample profile shows some 11,000 clones; around 68% of them were found once. The ten largest make up less than 9% of the sample. Benign (UC-) specimens were resected bladder lesions without urothelial carcinoma. Bladder lesion specimens were obtained at transurethral resection and were stored at -80C. From bladder specimens obtained at transurethral resection, DNA was extracted.

The origin of this receptor is a human donor with a benign inflammatory bladder lesion. The sequencing sample was made of tumor-infiltrating cells from bladder cancer.

CDR3 reads: CASSPDSHNEQFF. Here is the DNA: TGTGCCAGCAGCCCGGACTCTCACAATGAGCAGTTCTTC. The chain uses TRBV5-4 and TRBJ2-1; TRBD2 is perhaps the D gene, given 5 matching bases. CDR1 and CDR2, looked up from the germline V gene (reference sequence), are SGHNT and YYREEE. The junction shows trimming of 4 bases on V and 5 bases on J, plus 10 bases between the germline ends. The CDR3 measures 13 amino acids from cysteine to phenylalanine. CDR3 DNA only is kept here, 39 bases in frame from base 1.